What follows is one T cell receptor beta chain and its context. This entry belongs to a study of blood T cell repertoires in COVID-19. V was clipped by 4 bases and J by 4 bases; unmatched bases: 5. The CDR3 consists of 14 residues. Germline values: CDR1 MGHRA, CDR2 YSYEKL. In the study's own analysis: Cell counts per sample came from amplifying reference gene primers. TCRdb keeps only in-frame clones here, not all; method: immunoSEQ multiplex PCR. The V and J calls and clone size come from that table; D and trimming were worked out from the DNA. Among some 150,000 clones, over 80% were seen once, and the ten largest hold more than 1.5%.

This TCR derives from a human donor in a cohort sampled during active COVID-19. The sequenced sample consisted of peripheral blood. The rearrangement uses TRBV4-1 and TRBJ2-7; 9 positions match TRBD1. CDR3 amino acids: CASSPIGQGYEQYF. As DNA, the CDR3 is TGCGCCAGCAGCCCGATCGGACAGGGGTACGAGCAGTACTTC.